Listed here are 9 T cell receptor beta chains from one sample, sequenced in a study of control samples from healthy donors and cancer patients. Here immunoSEQ multiplex PCR was the method, and the copy in TCRdb shows in-frame clones only, minus some. The sample lists tens of thousands of clones; around nine tenths were seen once. Sample: blood. Receptors originate from a woman between 45 and 65 years old in good health.

This clone was detected a few times. The chain combines TRBV6-5 with TRBJ1-3; D not resolved. The V gene's germline CDR1 is MNHEY and CDR2 SVGAGI. The V gene lost 2 bases and the J gene lost 0 bases, with 11 bases spanning the gap. There are 16 residues in the CDR3. CDR3 region: CASSYRRLSSGNTIYF. CDR3 in DNA: TGTGCCAGCAGTTACCGACGCTTATCCTCTGGAAACACCATATATTTT.

The chain recombines TRBV3-1 (or the pseudogene TRBV3-2) with TRBJ2-1, with 12 positions matching TRBD2. This CDR3 has 16 amino acids. Germline V lookup: CDR1 LGHDT, CDR2 YNNKEL (reference sequence). V lost 2 bases, J lost 8 bases, and 7 bases stayed unmatched. CDR3 protein: CASSQLGLAGRDEQFF. CDR3 sequence (DNA): TGTGCCAGCAGCCAACTCGGACTAGCGGGGAGGGATGAGCAGTTCTTC.

The rearrangement uses TRBV5-1 and TRBJ1-2; 7 positions agree with TRBD1. The CDR3 has 16 residues. Germline CDR1 is SGHRS and CDR2 is YFSETQ. Trimming cost V 4 bases and J 4 bases; bases outside gene matches: 13. CDR3 protein: CASSLREGGLPYGYTF. The CDR3 DNA reads as TGCGCCAGCAGCCTCCGCGAAGGGGGCCTACCCTATGGCTACACCTTC.

CDR3 residues: CASSPYWDSSYNEQFF. CDR3 sequence (DNA): TGTGCCAGCAGCCCGTATTGGGACAGCTCCTACAATGAGCAGTTCTTC. The chain recombines TRBV7-9 with TRBJ2-1; 7 positions agree with TRBD1. CDR3 length: 16 amino acids. V trimming: 5 bases; J trimming: 0 bases; junction bases outside the gene matches: 7. Germline V gene data show CDR1 as SEHNR and CDR2 as FQNEAQ (reference sequence).

The chain recombines TRBV28 with TRBJ1-5; TRBD1 matches 10 bases. The CDR3 runs 15 residues. In germline, CDR1 is MDHEN, CDR2 SYDVKM. After removal of 6 bases from V and 0 bases from J, the junction contained 2 bases not matched to a gene. CDR3 sequence: CASSRDRGSNQPQHF. The DNA for the CDR3 is TGTGCCAGCAGCCGGGACAGGGGTAGCAATCAGCCCCAGCATTTT.

The chain employs TRBV5-6 and TRBJ2-3; D is unclear. Trimming took off 1 base at V and 6 bases at J, with 12 bases between the two ends. Germline CDR1 reads SGHDT; CDR2 reads YYEEEE. The CDR3 length is 14 residues. CDR3 sequence: CASSLSASGDTQYF. As DNA, the CDR3 is TGTGCCAGCAGCTTGTCCGCATCCGGGGATACGCAGTATTTT.

The table lists this clone with a count of one. The chain employs TRBV6-1 and TRBJ1-1; no firm D call. CDR1 is MNHNS, CDR2 SASEGT, per germline. CDR3 length: 15 amino acids. Trimming stripped 1 base from V and 3 bases from J, with 12 bases between. The CDR3 loop reads CASSEGPFRDTEAFF. CDR3 in DNA: TGTGCCAGCAGTGAAGGTCCGTTTCGGGACACTGAAGCTTTCTTT.

This chain links TRBV7-2 with TRBJ2-7; 7 nucleotides align to TRBD1. This CDR3 is built from 14 residues. V trimming: 5 bases; J trimming: 1 base; junction bases outside the gene matches: 5. Germline V CDR1 and CDR2: SGHTA, FQGNSA. Here the CDR3 DNA reads TGTGCCAGCAGCCCTACGACAGGGTCCTACGAGCAGTACTTC. Its translation: CASSPTTGSYEQYF.

The chain uses TRBV7-6 and TRBJ2-6, with unresolved D. V was shortened by 5 bases and J by 0 bases, with 8 bases between the two germline ends. The CDR3 runs 15 residues. CDR1 SGHVS and CDR2 FNYEAQ come from the germline V gene. The DNA of the CDR3 is TGTGCCAGCAGCCTGCTCAGCTCTGGGGCCAACGTCCTGACTTTC. Translating gives CASSLLSSGANVLTF.